This T cell receptor (beta chain) emerged from a study of blood T cell repertoires in COVID-19. Repertoires were generated with immunoSEQ multiplex PCR, while TCRdb's copy carries only in-frame clones and drops some. The profile shows roughly 200,000 clones, more than 75% of them singletons. CDR1 and CDR2 (germline): SEHNR, FQNEAQ (reference sequence). This CDR3 is 17 amino acids long. The junction had 4 bases not matched to a gene; V was cut back by 0 bases and J by 0 bases. The sequenced material came from peripheral blood. This receptor was identified in a middle-aged man with active or convalescent COVID-19. V gene TRBV7-9 combines with J gene TRBJ1-3; 8 bases agree with TRBD1. CDR3 loop: CASSLATGASSGNTIYF. CDR3 coding DNA: TGTGCCAGCAGCTTAGCGACAGGGGCCAGCTCTGGAAACACCATATATTTT.